The entry below describes one T cell receptor beta chain. The data were taken from a study of T cell changes during pregnancy in multiple sclerosis. TCRdb's table, derived via immunoSEQ multiplex PCR, lists solely in-frame clones and lacks some. The table shows tens of thousands of clones, with over 75% occurring only once. CDR3 length: 16 residues. Germline CDR1 and CDR2: SGHTA and FQGTGA. V lost 5 bases, J lost 10 bases, and 12 bases stayed unmatched. The sequence came from a female donor with multiple sclerosis, enrolled in a pregnancy study. Sequences were derived from CD8+ T cells from peripheral blood mononuclear cells, sampled in the second trimester of pregnancy. The genes are TRBV7-3 and TRBJ2-1, with 12 positions matching TRBD1. The CDR3 DNA follows: TGTGCCAGCAGCCCCGGGTGGGGACAGGGGGCAGAGGAGCAGTTCTTC. This sequence encodes CASSPGWGQGAEEQFF.